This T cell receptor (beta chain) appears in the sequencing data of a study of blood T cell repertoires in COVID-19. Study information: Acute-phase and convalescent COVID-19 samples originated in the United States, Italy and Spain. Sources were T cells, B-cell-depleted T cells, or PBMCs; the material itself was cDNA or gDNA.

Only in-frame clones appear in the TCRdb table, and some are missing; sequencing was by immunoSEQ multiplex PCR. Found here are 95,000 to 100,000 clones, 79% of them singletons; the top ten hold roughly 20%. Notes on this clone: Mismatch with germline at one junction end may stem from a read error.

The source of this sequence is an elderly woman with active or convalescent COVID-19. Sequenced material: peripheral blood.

The CDR3, as DNA: TGTGCCAGCAGTTGGACAGCAGCGAACACCGGGGAGCTGTTTTTT. It is translated as CASSWTAANTGELFF. This chain connects TRBV5-1 to TRBJ2-2; weak D call: TRBD1 (6 bases). The CDR3 extends over 15 amino acids. Germline CDR1 SGHRS, CDR2 YFSETQ.